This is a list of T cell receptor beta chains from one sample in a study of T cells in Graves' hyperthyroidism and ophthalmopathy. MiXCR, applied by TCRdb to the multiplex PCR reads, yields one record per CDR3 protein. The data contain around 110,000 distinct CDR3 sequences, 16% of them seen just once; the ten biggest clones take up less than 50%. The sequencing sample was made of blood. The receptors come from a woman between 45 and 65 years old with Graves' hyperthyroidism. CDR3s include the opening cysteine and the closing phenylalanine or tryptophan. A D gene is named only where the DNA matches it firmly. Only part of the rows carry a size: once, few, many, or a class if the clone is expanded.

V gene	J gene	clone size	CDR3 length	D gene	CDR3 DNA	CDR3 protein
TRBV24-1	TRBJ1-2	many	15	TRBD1	TGTGCCACCAGTGATTTCTCGACAGGGAACTATGGCTACACCTTC	CATSDFSTGNYGYTF
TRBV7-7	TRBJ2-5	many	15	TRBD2	TGTGCTAGCAGCTCCCGCAGCGGGAGAGGAGAGACCCAGTACTTC	CASSSRSGRGETQYF
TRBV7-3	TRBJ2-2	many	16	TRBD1	TGTGCCAGCAGCTGGGGGACAGGGGTAAACACCGGGGAGCTGTTTTTT	CASSWGTGVNTGELFF
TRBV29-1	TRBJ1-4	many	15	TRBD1	TGCAGCGCTGCGGCAACAGGGGAGGGCCTGAAAAAACTGTTTTTT	CSAAATGEGLKKLFF
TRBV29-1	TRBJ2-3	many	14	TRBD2	TGCAGCGTTGAGCTAGCGGGAGACCCAGATACGCAGTATTTT	CSVELAGDPDTQYF
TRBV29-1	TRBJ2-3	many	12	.	TGCAGCGTGGGTCGACCTGTAGATACGCAGTATTTT	CSVGRPVDTQYF
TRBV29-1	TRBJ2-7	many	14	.	TGCAGCGTGGGGGGGGCGTCGAGCGCCTACGAGCAGTACTTC	CSVGGASSAYEQYF
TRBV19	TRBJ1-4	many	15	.	TGTGCCAGTAGTGGGGACGGTGCAACTAATGAAAAACTGTTTTTT	CASSGDGATNEKLFF
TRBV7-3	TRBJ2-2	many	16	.	TGTGCCAGCAGCTTATATAATCAGGGGAACACCGGGGAGCTGTTTTTT	CASSLYNQGNTGELFF
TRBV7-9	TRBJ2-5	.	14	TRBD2	TGTGCCAGCAGCCGAGGACTAGCGGGAGGCCGGGGGTACTTC	CASSRGLAGGRGYF
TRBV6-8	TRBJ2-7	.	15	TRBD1	TGTGCCAGCAGTTACCGGGACAGGGGGCCTTACGAGCAGTACTTC	CASSYRDRGPYEQYF
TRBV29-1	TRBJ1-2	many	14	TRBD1	TGCAGCGTTGACGGGACAGGCCTCCGGGGGGGCTACACCTTC	CSVDGTGLRGGYTF
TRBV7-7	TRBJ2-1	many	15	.	TGTGCTAGCAGCTTAGCCCCAGTGGCAGCCAATGAGCAGTTCTTC	CASSLAPVAANEQFF
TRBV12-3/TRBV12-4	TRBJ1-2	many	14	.	TGTGCCAGCAGTTTAATTGGGACAAGCTATGGCTACACCTTC	CASSLIGTSYGYTF
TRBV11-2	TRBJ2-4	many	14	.	TGTGCCAGCAGTCCTACGGGGGTTTCGAACATTCAGTACTTC	CASSPTGVSNIQYF
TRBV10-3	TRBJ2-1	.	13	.	TGTGCCACCGACGAGAGCTCCTACAATGAGCAGTTCTTC	CATDESSYNEQFF
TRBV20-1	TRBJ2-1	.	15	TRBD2	TGCAGTGCCCCCGGGACTAGCGGATCCTACAATGAGCAGTTCTTC	CSAPGTSGSYNEQFF
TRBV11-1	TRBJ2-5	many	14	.	TGTGCCAGCAGCCCAGGCGTCAGGGGAGAGACCCAGTACTTC	CASSPGVRGETQYF
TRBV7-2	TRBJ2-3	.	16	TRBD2	TGTGCCAGCAGCTTAGTTGCGGGAGGCGGCACAGATACGCAGTATTTT	CASSLVAGGGTDTQYF
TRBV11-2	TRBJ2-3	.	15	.	TGTGCCAGCAGTCATAAGTCGGCTAGCACAGATACGCAGTATTTT	CASSHKSASTDTQYF
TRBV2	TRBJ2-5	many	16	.	TGTGCCAGCAGTGCCGGTTTAGGAGGGCGTGGAGAGACCCAGTACTTC	CASSAGLGGRGETQYF
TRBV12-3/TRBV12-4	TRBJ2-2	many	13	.	TGTGCCAGCAGTTTATTGACCACCGGGGAGCTGTTTTTT	CASSLLTTGELFF
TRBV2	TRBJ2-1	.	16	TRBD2	TGTGCCAGCAAGAGTTCAGCGGGAGGAGGTTACAATGAGCAGTTCTTC	CASKSSAGGGYNEQFF
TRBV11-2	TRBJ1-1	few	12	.	TGTGCCAGCAGCCCAAGGGTTTCTGAAGCTTTCTTT	CASSPRVSEAFF
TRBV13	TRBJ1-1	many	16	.	TGTGCCAGCAGCTGGACTGTACAGGGCAGGAACACTGAAGCTTTCTTT	CASSWTVQGRNTEAFF
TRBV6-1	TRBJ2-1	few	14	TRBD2	TGTGCCAGCCGCGGGACTAGCGGGAGTTATGAGCAGTTCTTC	CASRGTSGSYEQFF
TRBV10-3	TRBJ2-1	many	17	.	TGTGCCATCAGTGGAGGAACAGACCACCCTTGGTACAATGAGCAGTTCTTC	CAISGGTDHPWYNEQFF
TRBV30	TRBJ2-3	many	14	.	TGTGCCTGGAGTGCCTCTGCCCTCACAGATACGCAGTATTTT	CAWSASALTDTQYF
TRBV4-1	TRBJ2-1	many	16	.	TGCGCCAGCAGCCAAGTATGGGGGACGGGGGAGAATGAGCAGTTCTTC	CASSQVWGTGENEQFF
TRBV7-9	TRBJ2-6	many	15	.	TGTGCCAGCAGCTTATTGGGTGGTGGGGCCAACGTCCTGACTTTC	CASSLLGGGANVLTF
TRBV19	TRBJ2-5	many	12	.	TGTGCCAGTAGTACCCATCGCGAGACCCAGTACTTC	CASSTHRETQYF
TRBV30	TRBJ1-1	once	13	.	TGTGCCTGGAGTGTGGCAGGGAACACTGAAGCTTTCTTT	CAWSVAGNTEAFF
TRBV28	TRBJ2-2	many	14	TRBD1	TGTGCCACCGACGGACAGGGTAATAACGGGGAGCTGTTTTTT	CATDGQGNNGELFF
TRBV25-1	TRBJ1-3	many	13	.	TGTGCCAGCAGTGAAAACAGTCGAAACACCATATATTTT	CASSENSRNTIYF
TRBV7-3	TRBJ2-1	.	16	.	TGTGCCAGCGGCTTTCTCGGGAGTCGGTCCTACAATGAGCAGTTCTTC	CASGFLGSRSYNEQFF
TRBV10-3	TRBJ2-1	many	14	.	TGTGCCATCAGTGACGACAGCTCCTACAATGAGCAGTTCTTC	CAISDDSSYNEQFF
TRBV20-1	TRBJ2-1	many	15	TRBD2	TGCAGTGCTAGGTTTACGGGAGGGCCCCAGAATGAGCAGTTCTTC	CSARFTGGPQNEQFF
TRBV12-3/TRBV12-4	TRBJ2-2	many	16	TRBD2	TGTGCCAGCAGCTTGGGACTAGCGGGAGGAACCGGGGAGCTGTTTTTT	CASSLGLAGGTGELFF
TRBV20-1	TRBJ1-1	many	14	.	TGCAGTGCTAGGAGATACAGCCTGAACACTGAAGCTTTCTTT	CSARRYSLNTEAFF
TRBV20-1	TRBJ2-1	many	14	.	TGCAGTGCTAGGAGGAGCGGTGCTCGGGATGAGCAGTTCTTC	CSARRSGARDEQFF
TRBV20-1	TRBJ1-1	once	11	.	TGCAGTGCTACCGACAGGATTGAAGCTTTCTTT	CSATDRIEAFF
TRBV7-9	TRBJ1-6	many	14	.	TGTGCCAGCAGCTTAGCACAATTAAATTCACCCCTCCACTTT	CASSLAQLNSPLHF
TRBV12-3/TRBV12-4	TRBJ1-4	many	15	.	TGTGCCAGCAGTCCTACAGGAACAGGCCCGGAAAAACTGTTTTTT	CASSPTGTGPEKLFF
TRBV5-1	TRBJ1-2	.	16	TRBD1	TGTGCCAGCAGTCTCCCCCCCGGGACAGAAACCTATGGCTACACCTTC	CASSLPPGTETYGYTF
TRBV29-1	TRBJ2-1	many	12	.	TGCAGCGTTCAAGGGGGGGGGAATGAGCAGTTCTTC	CSVQGGGNEQFF
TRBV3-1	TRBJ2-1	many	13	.	TGTGCCAGCAGCGAACTAGCTTACAATGAGCAGTTCTTC	CASSELAYNEQFF
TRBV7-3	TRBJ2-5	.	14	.	TGTGCCAGCAGCTCCGGGGGACAAGGGGCATTACAGTACTTC	CASSSGGQGALQYF
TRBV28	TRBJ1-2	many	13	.	TGTGCCAGCAGTGGCGGGGCCCGCTATGGCTACACCTTC	CASSGGARYGYTF
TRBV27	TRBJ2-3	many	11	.	TGTGCCAGCAGCTTGGGGGATACGCAGTATTTT	CASSLGDTQYF
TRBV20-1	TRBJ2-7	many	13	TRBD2	TGCAGTGCACAACTAGCGGGGGGGTACGAGCAGTACTTC	CSAQLAGGYEQYF
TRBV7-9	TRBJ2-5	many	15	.	TGTGCCAGCAGCTTAGATATCACAGTCGGAGAGACCCAGTACTTC	CASSLDITVGETQYF
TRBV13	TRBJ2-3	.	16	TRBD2	TGTGTCAGCAGCGGAAGCGGGAGGGCAAAAGGAGATACGCAGTATTTT	CVSSGSGRAKGDTQYF
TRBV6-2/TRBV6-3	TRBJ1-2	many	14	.	TGTGCCAGCAGTTCTCGGACAGTCCTCTATGGCTACACCTTC	CASSSRTVLYGYTF
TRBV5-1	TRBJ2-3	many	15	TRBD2	TGCGCCAGCAGCTTCGGGGGGGCCTTCACAGATACGCAGTATTTT	CASSFGGAFTDTQYF
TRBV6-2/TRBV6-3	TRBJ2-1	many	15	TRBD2	TGTGCCACCTGTAGATCTAGCGGGAGGATTGATGAGCAGTTCTTC	CATCRSSGRIDEQFF
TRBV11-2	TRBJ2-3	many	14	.	TGTGCCAGCAGCCCTGTCCCAGGCACAGATACGCAGTATTTT	CASSPVPGTDTQYF
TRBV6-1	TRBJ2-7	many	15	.	TGTGCCAGCAGCCCTCCCCCTGACCCCCCCTACGAGCAGTACTTC	CASSPPPDPPYEQYF
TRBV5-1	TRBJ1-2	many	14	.	TGCGCCAGCAGCTTGGCGGACTTACGGGATGGCTACACCTTC	CASSLADLRDGYTF
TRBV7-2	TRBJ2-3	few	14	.	TGTGCCAGCAGCTTAGCTGCAGGCGCAAATACGCAGTATTTT	CASSLAAGANTQYF
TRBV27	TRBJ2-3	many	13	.	TGTGCCAGCAGTTTGAGGACTCGAGATACGCAGTATTTT	CASSLRTRDTQYF